One and the same sample provided the 27 T cell receptor beta chains below, sequenced in a study of T cell changes during pregnancy in multiple sclerosis. Produced via immunoSEQ multiplex PCR; TCRdb's table is partial and in-frame only. Counted here are about 20,000 clones, 88% occurring once; the ten biggest clones make up 5.5% to 7.5%. Specimen: CD8+ T cells from peripheral blood mononuclear cells, collected in the third trimester of pregnancy. Receptor source: a female donor in good health, enrolled as a control in a pregnancy study.

The rearrangement links TRBV7-9 to TRBJ1-6, with TRBD1 matching 8 bases. Per the germline V gene, CDR1 is SEHNR and CDR2 is FQNEAQ (reference sequence). This CDR3 region has 17 residues. The V gene end was trimmed by 0 bases and the J gene end by 5 bases; junction bases not matched to a gene: 6. As DNA, the CDR3 is TGTGCCAGCAGCTTAGCGTCGGTGACAGGGGATAATTCACCCCTCCACTTT. Protein product: CASSLASVTGDNSPLHF.

The chain couples TRBV19 to TRBJ1-5; D ambiguous. V was shortened by 6 bases and J by 5 bases, with 14 bases between the two germline ends. Germline-derived CDR1 and CDR2 are LNHDA and SQIVND (reference sequence). The CDR3 runs 14 residues. CDR3: CASRDYSLYQPQHF. The CDR3, as DNA: TGTGCCAGTAGGGACTACAGTCTATATCAGCCCCAGCATTTT.

The gene calls are TRBV6-1 and TRBJ2-1; a weak D match, TRBD2 (6 bases). Germline V gives CDR1 MNHNS, CDR2 SASEGT. This CDR3 is built from 14 residues. V lost 5 bases and J 7 bases, leaving 15 bases between the germline ends. The CDR3 spells CASSLEGSVNEQFF. CDR3 DNA sequence: TGTGCCAGCAGTCTGGAGGGATCGGTGAATGAGCAGTTCTTC.

This clone was picked up a small number of times. The chain couples TRBV27 to TRBJ2-1; D may be TRBD2 (5 bases). Trimming pared 6 bases from V and 5 bases from J, leaving 14 bases between. The germline V gene encodes CDR1 MNHEY and CDR2 SMNVEV (reference sequence). CDR3 length equals 14 residues. In DNA, the CDR3 is TGTGCCAGCAGCCGAATTGGACTGAACAATGAGCAGTTCTTC. Translated: CASSRIGLNNEQFF.

This clone showed up just once. This chain joins TRBV7-8 and TRBJ2-1; D ambiguous. The CDR3 is 12 residues long. Germline lookup yields CDR1 SGHVS and CDR2 FQNEAQ. With 4 bases removed from V and 8 bases from J, the gap between germline ends came to 9 bases. The chain's CDR3 is CASSSSAYEQFF. Here the CDR3 DNA reads TGTGCCAGCAGCTCGAGTGCGTATGAGCAGTTCTTC.

The genes are TRBV2 and TRBJ2-5; D remains unclear. V lost 3 bases and J lost 5, with 4 bases in between. The germline V gene encodes CDR1 SNHLY and CDR2 FYNNEI. The CDR3 is 11 amino acids. CDR3: CASSERETQYF. CDR3 DNA: TGTGCCAGCAGTGAGCGGGAGACCCAGTACTTC.

This chain joins TRBV7-2 and TRBJ2-1; TRBD2 might be the D (5 bases). Germline CDR1 reads SGHTA; CDR2 reads FQGNSA. V gave up 4 bases and J gave up 12 bases, with 22 bases separating them. The CDR3 runs 15 residues. CDR3 bases: TGTGCCAGCAGCTCTCTGACTGGACTGGAGAGGGCGCAGTTCTTC. As protein: CASSSLTGLERAQFF.

The chain joins TRBV28 to TRBJ2-1; D is perhaps TRBD2 (6 bases). CDR1 MDHEN and CDR2 SYDVKM come from the germline V gene. Trimming cost V 4 bases and J 2 bases, with 18 bases left between them. There are 17 residues in the CDR3. The CDR3, as DNA: TGTGCCAGCAGTTCAAAAATTAGCGGAGGGGCCTACAATGAGCAGTTCTTC. Residues: CASSSKISGGAYNEQFF.

The rearrangement links TRBV13 to TRBJ2-2; D is unclear. This CDR3 contains 13 residues. CDR1 and CDR2 (germline): PRHDT, FYEKMQ (reference sequence). V lost 6 bases and J lost 4, with 9 bases in between. The CDR3 spells CASSFSVTGELFF. In DNA, the CDR3 is TGTGCCAGCAGTTTTTCGGTCACCGGGGAGCTGTTTTTT.

This sequence joins TRBV4-3 and TRBJ2-7; 9 nucleotides align to TRBD2. The CDR3 length is 15 residues. V gave up 0 bases and J gave up 3 bases; unmatched junction bases: 3. In germline, CDR1 is LGHNA, CDR2 YSLEER. The CDR3 bases are TGCGCCAGCAGCCAAGATCAGCGGGAGGACTACGAGCAGTACTTC. Translating it yields CASSQDQREDYEQYF.

The genes are TRBV29-1 and TRBJ1-1; TRBD1 might be the D (5 bases). The length of the CDR3 is 12 residues. Germline V CDR1 and CDR2: SQVTM, ANQGSEA. Trimming took 4 bases from V and 8 from J, leaving 14 bases between them. In DNA form, the CDR3 reads TGCAGCGTTGTAGCCGGGGGAGTGGAAGCTTTCTTT. Protein sequence: CSVVAGGVEAFF.

Details on this clone: A junction boundary mismatches the germline segment, possibly from a read error. The V and J genes are TRBV7-7 and TRBJ2-1; 8 positions agree with TRBD2. This CDR3 contains 14 residues. From germline, CDR1 is SSHAT and CDR2 FNYEAQ (reference sequence). The CDR3 coding sequence is TGTGCTAGCAGCTTGAGCGGGGGTTACAATGAGCAGTTCTTC. Its translation is CASSLSGGYNEQFF. The whole variable domain, filled in from reference TRBV7-7 and TRBJ2-1, reads GAGVSQSPRYKVTKRGQDVTLRCDPISSHATLYWYQQALGQGPEFLTYFNYEAQPDKSGLPSDRFSAERPEGSISTLTIQRTEQRDSAMYRCASSLSGGYNEQFFGPGTRLTVL.

This sequence joins TRBV6-1 and TRBJ2-2; TRBD1 matches at 7 bases. The germline V gene has CDR1 MNHNS and CDR2 SASEGT. V lost 6 bases to trimming and J lost 1 base; unmatched junction nucleotides: 5. CDR3 length: 15 amino acids. The CDR3 DNA reads TGTGCCAGCAGGACCGGGACAGAGAACACCGGGGAGCTGTTTTTT. Its protein product is CASRTGTENTGELFF.

The chain carries TRBV9 and TRBJ2-6, with 9 positions matching TRBD1. The germline V gene has CDR1 SGDLS and CDR2 YYNGEE. Trimming at V came to 0 bases and at J to 0 bases, leaving 4 bases not matched to a gene. The CDR3 is 18 residues long. The chain's CDR3 is CASSVARDRVSGANVLTF. Here the CDR3 DNA reads TGTGCCAGCAGCGTAGCCCGGGACAGGGTCTCTGGGGCCAACGTCCTGACTTTC.

The chain links TRBV15 to TRBJ2-1, with D possibly TRBD2 on 6 matching bases. The CDR3 has 14 residues. Germline V gives CDR1 LNHNV, CDR2 YYDKDF (reference sequence). Deletions cut 5 bases from V and 7 bases from J, with 15 bases between. Here the CDR3 DNA reads TGTGCCACCAGCGTCGGCGGGATATATAATGAGCAGTTCTTC. Encoded protein: CATSVGGIYNEQFF.

The chain couples TRBV7-8 to TRBJ2-1; 8 bases fit TRBD2. Losses at the gene ends were 0 bases for V and 7 bases for J; bases not matched to a gene: 5. Germline lookup yields CDR1 SGHVS and CDR2 FQNEAQ. This CDR3 has 15 amino acids. CDR3: CASSLAAGARNEQFF. The CDR3 bases are TGTGCCAGCAGCTTAGCAGCGGGGGCGAGGAATGAGCAGTTCTTC. The full variable domain, its missing parts supplied by reference TRBV7-8 and TRBJ2-1, is GAGVSQSPRYKVAKRGQDVALRCDPISGHVSLFWYQQALGQGPEFLTYFQNEAQLDKSGLPSDRFFAERPEGSVSTLKIQRTQQEDSAVYLCASSLAAGARNEQFFGPGTRLTVL.

This chain uses TRBV7-6 with TRBJ2-2, with 8 bases lining up with TRBD1. The CDR3 consists of 15 residues. J lost 5 bases, V lost 5 bases, and 7 bases had no gene match. CDR1 and CDR2 from the germline V gene are SGHVS and FNYEAQ. Written as DNA, the CDR3 is TGTGCCAGCAGCCCTGGACAGGGTCCGACCGGGGAGCTGTTTTTT. Translated: CASSPGQGPTGELFF. Looking up the rest from reference TRBV7-6 and TRBJ2-2 gives the full variable domain: GAGVSQSPRYKVTKRGQDVALRCDPISGHVSLYWYRQALGQGPEFLTYFNYEAQQDKSGLPNDRFSAERPEGSISTLTIQRTEQRDSAMYRCASSPGQGPTGELFFGEGSRLTVL.

This clone was detected only a few times. DNA of the CDR3: TGTGCCAGCAGCTTGATTGCTCAGGGGTCGGTTGATGGCTACACCTTC. The encoded protein is CASSLIAQGSVDGYTF. V usage is TRBV5-5 and J usage is TRBJ1-2; tentatively, D is TRBD1 (6 bases). The CDR3 is made up of 16 amino acids. Germline V gives CDR1 SGHKS, CDR2 YYEKEE (reference sequence). V was shortened by 1 base and J by 6 bases, with 19 bases between the two germline ends.

This clone has just a few counts. V usage is TRBV9 and J usage is TRBJ2-2; 8 nucleotides match TRBD2. V lost 3 bases, J lost 6 bases, and 13 bases stayed unmatched. Germline V gives CDR1 SGDLS, CDR2 YYNGEE. This CDR3 has 17 amino acids. CDR3 in amino acids: CASSEGTSPSLAGELFF. The CDR3 bases are TGTGCCAGCAGCGAGGGGACTAGTCCTTCTCTGGCCGGGGAGCTGTTTTTT.

The V call is TRBV11-3, the J call TRBJ2-5, with D tentatively TRBD2 (6 bases). Per germline, CDR1 SGHNT and CDR2 YENEEA. Between the trimmed V and J ends, which lost 5 bases and 2 bases, there was a span of 15 bases. The CDR3 spans 15 residues. The CDR3: CASSPNTGRQETQYF. Here the CDR3 DNA reads TGTGCCAGCAGCCCCAATACTGGGAGGCAAGAGACCCAGTACTTC.

The chain carries TRBV4-1 and TRBJ1-5; perhaps TRBD1 as D (5 bases). The CDR3 is made up of 15 amino acids. Trimming removed 1 base at V and 10 bases at J, with 17 bases between. The germline CDR1 and CDR2 sequences are MGHRA and YSYEKL. Here the CDR3 reads CASSQVGSRVDPQHF. As DNA, the CDR3 is TGCGCCAGCAGCCAAGTAGGTTCCAGGGTGGATCCCCAGCATTTT.

The V and J genes are TRBV6-5 and TRBJ2-1; D perhaps matches TRBD2 (6 bases). The CDR3 spans 14 residues. Trimming removed 2 bases at V and 5 bases at J, with 10 bases between. Germline CDR1 is MNHEY and CDR2 is SVGAGI. CDR3 amino acids: CASSYRRGHNEQFF. Written as DNA, the CDR3 is TGTGCCAGCAGTTACAGGCGGGGCCACAATGAGCAGTTCTTC.

The DNA for the CDR3 is TGTGCCAGCAGCAAAGGGAGGGCAGGGTGGCGAGGAAACACCATATATTTT. Its translation is CASSKGRAGWRGNTIYF. This chain uses TRBV21-1 with TRBJ1-3. TRBV21-1 is a known pseudogene. The CDR3 totals 17 residues.

The CDR3 region is CAWSHRTGSSGNTIYF. CDR3 in DNA: TGTGCCTGGAGTCATAGGACGGGGAGCTCTGGAAACACCATATATTTT. The chain links TRBV30 to TRBJ1-3; D gene uncertain. This CDR3 has 16 residues. Per germline, CDR1 GTSNPN and CDR2 SVGIG (reference sequence). Trimming cost V 2 bases and J 0 bases, with 14 bases left between them.

The chain joins TRBV19 to TRBJ2-7; a weak D match, TRBD2 (5 bases). CDR1 is LNHDA, CDR2 SQIVND, per germline (reference sequence). This CDR3 comprises 16 residues. V shed 4 bases and J shed 2 bases, with 18 bases lying between them. In DNA, the CDR3 is TGTGCCAGTAGTAGAGCCCTATTCCTAGCCCCCTACGAGCAGTACTTC. Protein: CASSRALFLAPYEQYF. Full variable domain (missing parts from reference TRBV19 and TRBJ2-7): DGGITQSPKYLFRKEGQNVTLSCEQNLNHDAMYWYRQDPGQGLRLIYYSQIVNDFQKGDIAEGYSVSREKKESFPLTVTSAQKNPTAFYLCASSRALFLAPYEQYFGPGTRLTVT.

This clone was seen once. The V call is TRBV4-3, the J call TRBJ2-7; D might be TRBD1 (5 bases). The germline gives CDR1 LGHNA, CDR2 YSLEER. V was pared by 4 bases and J by 0 bases, with 13 bases between. CDR3 size: 15 residues. The CDR3 protein is CASSRQLYSSYEQYF. CDR3 nucleotides: TGCGCCAGCAGCCGACAGCTTTATAGCTCCTACGAGCAGTACTTC.

The gene calls are TRBV28 and TRBJ2-1, with 10 positions matching TRBD1. This CDR3 region has 17 residues. In germline, CDR1 is MDHEN, CDR2 SYDVKM. V dropped 6 bases and J dropped 5; count of bases not matched to a gene: 13. CDR3 residues: CASRPSGGQGRNNEQFF. The CDR3 bases are TGTGCCAGCAGACCAAGCGGGGGACAGGGGAGGAACAATGAGCAGTTCTTC.